Reported below is one TCR beta chain. The sample has other DNA sequences that encode this CDR3 too. These data belong to a study of blood T cell repertoires in COVID-19. Study information: In each case, the material was cDNA or gDNA derived from T cells, B-cell-depleted T cells, or PBMCs.

Germline CDR1 reads SGHRS; CDR2 reads YFSETQ. The CDR3 has 15 residues. With V trimmed by 0 bases and J by 1 base, 1 base remained unmatched. Study processing details: Cell counts per sample came from amplifying reference gene primers. The method was immunoSEQ multiplex PCR; TCRdb's version includes in-frame clones alone and lacks a portion of them. V and J calls and clone size are those listed in that table; D and trimming were worked out from the DNA. The sample carries 130,000 to 150,000 clones, around nine tenths recorded once. The source material was peripheral blood. The chain employs TRBV5-1 and TRBJ2-1; 7 bases map to TRBD2. This receptor was obtained from a woman between 45 and 65 years old with active or convalescent COVID-19. The CDR3, as DNA: TGCGCCAGCAGCTTGGCTAGCGGTTCCTACAATGAGCAGTTCTTC. Amino acids: CASSLASGSYNEQFF.